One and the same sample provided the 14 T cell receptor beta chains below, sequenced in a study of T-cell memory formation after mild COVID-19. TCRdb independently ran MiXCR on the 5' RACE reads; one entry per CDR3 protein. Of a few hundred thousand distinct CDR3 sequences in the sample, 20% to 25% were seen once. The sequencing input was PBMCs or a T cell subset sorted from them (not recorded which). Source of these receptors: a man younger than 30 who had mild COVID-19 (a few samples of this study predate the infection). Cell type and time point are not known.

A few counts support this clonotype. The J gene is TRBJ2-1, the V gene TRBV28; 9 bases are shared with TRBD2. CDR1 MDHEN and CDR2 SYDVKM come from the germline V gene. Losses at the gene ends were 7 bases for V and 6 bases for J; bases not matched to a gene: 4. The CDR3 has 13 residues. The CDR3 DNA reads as TGTGCCAGCACCATAGCGGGAGTCAATGAGCAGTTCTTC. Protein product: CASTIAGVNEQFF.

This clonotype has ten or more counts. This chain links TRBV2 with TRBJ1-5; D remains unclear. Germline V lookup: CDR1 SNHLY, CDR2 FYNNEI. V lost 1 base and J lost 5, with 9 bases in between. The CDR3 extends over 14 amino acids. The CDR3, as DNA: TGTGCCAGCAGTGAAGTGACGGCGGATCAGCCCCAGCATTTT. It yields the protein CASSEVTADQPQHF. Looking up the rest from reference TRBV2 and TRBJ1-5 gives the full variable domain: EPEVTQTPSHQVTQMGQEVILRCVPISNHLYFYWYRQILGQKVEFLVSFYNNEISEKSEIFDDQFSVERPDGSNFTLKIRSTKLEDSAMYFCASSEVTADQPQHFGDGTRLSIL.

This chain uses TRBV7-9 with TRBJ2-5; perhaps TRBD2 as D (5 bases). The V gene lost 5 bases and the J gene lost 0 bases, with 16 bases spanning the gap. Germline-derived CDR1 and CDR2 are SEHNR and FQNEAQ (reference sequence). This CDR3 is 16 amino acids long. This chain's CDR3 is CASSPPRVVNQETQYF. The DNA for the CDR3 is TGTGCCAGCAGCCCCCCGCGGGTGGTTAACCAAGAGACCCAGTACTTC.

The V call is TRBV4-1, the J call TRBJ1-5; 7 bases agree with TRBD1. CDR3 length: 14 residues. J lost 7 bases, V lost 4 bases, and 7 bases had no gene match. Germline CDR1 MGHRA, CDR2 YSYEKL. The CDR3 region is CASSRQGRGQPQHF. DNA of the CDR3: TGCGCCAGCAGCCGACAGGGAAGGGGACAGCCCCAGCATTTT.

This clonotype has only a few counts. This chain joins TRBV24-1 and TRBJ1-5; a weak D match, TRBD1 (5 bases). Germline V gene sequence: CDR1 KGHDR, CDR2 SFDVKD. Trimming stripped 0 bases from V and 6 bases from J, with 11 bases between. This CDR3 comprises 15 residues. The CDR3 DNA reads TGTGCCACCAGTGATTTGACAGGAAGACGTCAGCCCCAGCATTTT. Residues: CATSDLTGRRQPQHF.

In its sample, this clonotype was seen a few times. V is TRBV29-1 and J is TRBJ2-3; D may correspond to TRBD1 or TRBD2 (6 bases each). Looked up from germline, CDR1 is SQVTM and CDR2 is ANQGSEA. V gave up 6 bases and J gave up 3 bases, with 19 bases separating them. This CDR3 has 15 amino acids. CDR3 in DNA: TGCAGCGTCATGGGGGGCTCCAAGTCAACAGATACGCAGTATTTT. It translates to CSVMGGSKSTDTQYF.

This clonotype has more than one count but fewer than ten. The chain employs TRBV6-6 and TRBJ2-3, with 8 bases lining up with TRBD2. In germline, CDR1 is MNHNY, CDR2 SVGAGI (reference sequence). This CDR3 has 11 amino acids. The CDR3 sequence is CAGGGLDTQYF. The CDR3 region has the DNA TGTGCAGGCGGGGGGCTCGATACGCAGTATTTT.

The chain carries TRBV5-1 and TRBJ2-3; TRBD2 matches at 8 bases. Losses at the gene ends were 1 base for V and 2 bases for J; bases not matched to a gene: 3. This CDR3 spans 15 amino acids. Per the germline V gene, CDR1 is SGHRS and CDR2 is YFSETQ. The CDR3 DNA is TGCGCCAGCAGCTTGTTTAGCGGGGACACAGATACGCAGTATTTT. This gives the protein CASSLFSGDTDTQYF.

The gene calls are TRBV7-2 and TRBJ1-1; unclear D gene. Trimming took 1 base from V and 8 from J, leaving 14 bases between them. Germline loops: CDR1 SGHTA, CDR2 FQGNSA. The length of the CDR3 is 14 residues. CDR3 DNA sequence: TGTGCCAGCAGCTTAGTTGGATGGGGAAACGAAGCTTTCTTT. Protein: CASSLVGWGNEAFF.

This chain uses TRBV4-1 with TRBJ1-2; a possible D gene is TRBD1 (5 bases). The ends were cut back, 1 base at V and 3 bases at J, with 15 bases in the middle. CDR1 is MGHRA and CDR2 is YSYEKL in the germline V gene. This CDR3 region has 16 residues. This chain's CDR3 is CASSQVQGLDHYGYTF. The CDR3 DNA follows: TGCGCCAGCAGCCAAGTCCAGGGACTGGATCACTATGGCTACACCTTC.

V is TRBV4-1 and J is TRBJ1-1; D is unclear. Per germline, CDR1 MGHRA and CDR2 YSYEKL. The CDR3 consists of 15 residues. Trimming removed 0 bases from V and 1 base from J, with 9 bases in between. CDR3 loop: CASSQEWRTNTEAFF. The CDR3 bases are TGCGCCAGCAGCCAAGAATGGCGGACGAACACTGAAGCTTTCTTT.

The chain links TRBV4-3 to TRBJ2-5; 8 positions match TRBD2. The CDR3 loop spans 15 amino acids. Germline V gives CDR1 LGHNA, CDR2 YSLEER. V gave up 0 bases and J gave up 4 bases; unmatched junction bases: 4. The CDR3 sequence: CASSQESGGVETQYF. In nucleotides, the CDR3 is TGCGCCAGCAGCCAAGAGTCGGGGGGGGTAGAGACCCAGTACTTC.

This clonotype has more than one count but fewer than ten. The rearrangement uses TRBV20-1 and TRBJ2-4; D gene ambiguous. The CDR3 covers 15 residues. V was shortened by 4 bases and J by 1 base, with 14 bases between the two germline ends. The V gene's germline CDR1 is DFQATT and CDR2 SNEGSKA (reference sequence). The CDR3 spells CSATTLLGAKNIQYF. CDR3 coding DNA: TGCAGTGCTACGACGCTGTTGGGGGCCAAAAACATTCAGTACTTC.

The CDR3 DNA reads as TGTGCCTATGGTAGCTCCTACGAGCAGTACTTC. Translating gives CAYGSSYEQYF. J is TRBJ2-7 and V is TRBV6-6, with D uncertain. The V gene's germline CDR1 is MNHNY and CDR2 SVGAGI (reference sequence). The CDR3 length is 11 residues. V lost 11 bases to trimming and J lost 0 bases, with 8 bases between them.